The clone carrying this T cell receptor beta chain has at least ten counts. The template used for profiling TCR beta VDJ and CDR3 was genomic DNA. One entry per CDR3 protein results from TCRdb running MiXCR on the reads. Of 190,000 or so distinct CDR3 sequences listed, 61% are singletons. V shed 2 bases and J shed 6 bases, with 11 bases lying between them. The CDR3 length is 13 residues. The V gene's germline CDR1 is LNHDA and CDR2 SQIVND (reference sequence). This specimen comes from a study of CD8+CD57+ T cells in acquired aplastic anemia. At the level of the study: DNA per sorted CD4+ or CD8+ sample ranged about 0.2 to 30 ug, averaging around 3.1 ug.

The genes are TRBV19 and TRBJ2-7; D remains unclear. The sequencing sample was made of sorted CD4+, CD8+, or CD8+CD57+ T cells (not recorded which) from PBMCs. The clonotype was recovered from a human donor in good health. Here the CDR3 DNA reads TGTGCCAGTAGTATACCCCCGGGCGTCGAGCAGTACTTC. Translating it yields CASSIPPGVEQYF.